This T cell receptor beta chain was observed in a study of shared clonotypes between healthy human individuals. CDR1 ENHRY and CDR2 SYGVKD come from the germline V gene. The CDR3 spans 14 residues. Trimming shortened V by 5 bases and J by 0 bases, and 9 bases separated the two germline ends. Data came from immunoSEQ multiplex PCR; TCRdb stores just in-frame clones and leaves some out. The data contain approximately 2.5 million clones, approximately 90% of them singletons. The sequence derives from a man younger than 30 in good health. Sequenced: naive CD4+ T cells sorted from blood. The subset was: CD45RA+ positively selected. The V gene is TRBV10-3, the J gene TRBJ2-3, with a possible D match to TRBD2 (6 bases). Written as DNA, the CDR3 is TGTGCCATCAGTCCCCGGGGGAGCACAGATACGCAGTATTTT. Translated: CAISPRGSTDTQYF.